Shown below are 26 T cell receptor beta chains from a single sample sequenced in a study of blood T cell repertoires in COVID-19 (TCRdb year 2020). Libraries came from the immunoSEQ multiplex PCR assay. TCRdb obtained this table from immuneACCESS and retained in-frame rearrangements with V and J assigned. These tables miss some clones; where compared with another copy, unresolved V genes account for less than half of the shortfall, and the remainder is unexplained. The sample data list 300,000 to 400,000 clones, and over 80% of these were observed just once. The ten largest clones add up to around 6% of the sample. Sequencing was carried out using peripheral blood. Source of these receptors: a woman between 45 and 60 years old with COVID-19, enrolled during active disease.

The gene calls are TRBV11-2 and TRBJ2-1, with D perhaps TRBD1 (6 bases). The CDR3 consists of 13 residues. V shed 6 bases and J shed 5 bases, with 11 bases lying between them. Germline values: CDR1 SGHAT, CDR2 FQNNGV. The CDR3 sequence: CASRPWTDNEQFF. CDR3 DNA: TGTGCCAGCAGACCTTGGACAGACAATGAGCAGTTCTTC.

The gene calls are TRBV7-2 and TRBJ1-1, with 7 nucleotides matching TRBD1. This CDR3 has 13 residues. Trimming cost V 4 bases and J 4 bases; bases outside gene matches: 3. CDR1 and CDR2 from the germline V gene are SGHTA and FQGNSA. CDR3 nucleotide sequence: TGTGCCAGCAGCTCAGCAGGGGGCACTGAAGCTTTCTTT. Protein sequence: CASSSAGGTEAFF.

The gene calls are TRBV5-1 and TRBJ2-1; D uncertain. This CDR3 has 13 residues. V was shortened by 3 bases and J by 8 bases, with 12 bases between the two germline ends. CDR1 is SGHRS and CDR2 is YFSETQ in the germline V gene. CDR3 coding DNA: TGCGCCAGCAGCTCCTCTAGGTCGTATGAGCAGTTCTTC. Amino acid sequence: CASSSSRSYEQFF.

This chain links TRBV4-3 with TRBJ1-6; tentatively, D is TRBD1 (6 bases). Germline V gene data show CDR1 as LGHNA and CDR2 as YSLEER. The CDR3 has 16 residues. With 0 bases removed from V and 9 bases from J, the gap between germline ends came to 15 bases. Here the CDR3 reads CASSQDTGSGASPLHF. As DNA, the CDR3 is TGCGCCAGCAGCCAAGATACGGGATCAGGGGCTTCACCCCTCCACTTT.

The V gene is TRBV7-2, the J gene TRBJ2-7; the D is unclear. This CDR3 is 14 amino acids long. The V gene lost 5 bases and the J gene lost 5 bases, with 16 bases spanning the gap. Germline CDR1 and CDR2: SGHTA and FQGNSA. CDR3 region: CASSLPRRVDEQYF. DNA for the CDR3: TGTGCCAGCAGCCTACCCCGCCGTGTCGACGAGCAGTACTTC.

The V and J genes are TRBV7-3 and TRBJ1-3; unclear D gene. The germline gives CDR1 SGHTA, CDR2 FQGTGA. The CDR3 consists of 15 residues. V was clipped by 0 bases and J by 0 bases, with 6 bases between them. CDR3 region: CASSLTGSSGNTIYF. The CDR3 DNA is TGTGCCAGCAGCTTAACGGGGAGCTCTGGAAACACCATATATTTT.

The chain combines TRBV3-1 (or the pseudogene TRBV3-2) with TRBJ2-7, with D hard to call. The CDR3 extends over 13 amino acids. In germline, CDR1 is LGHDT, CDR2 YNNKEL (reference sequence). The V end lost 1 base, the J end lost 3 bases, and 7 bases lay between the germline ends. CDR3 bases: TGTGCCAGCAGCCAAGGCGGATTCTACGAGCAGTACTTC. This gives the protein CASSQGGFYEQYF.

This chain connects TRBV7-2 to TRBJ2-2, with unresolved D. Deletions cut 2 bases from V and 0 bases from J, with 4 bases between. Looked up from germline, CDR1 is SGHTA and CDR2 is FQGNSA. The CDR3 sequence is 14 residues long. CDR3 bases: TGTGCCAGCAGCTTAATCTCGAACACCGGGGAGCTGTTTTTT. Protein product: CASSLISNTGELFF.

The J gene is TRBJ1-2, the V gene TRBV6-5; D possibly corresponds to TRBD1 (6 bases). The CDR3 has 14 amino acids. Trimming removed 2 bases from V and 4 bases from J, with 11 bases in between. CDR1 is MNHEY, CDR2 SVGAGI, per germline. The CDR3 nucleotides are TGTGCCAGCAGTTACACACAGGGAACCTATGGCTACACCTTC. Encoded protein: CASSYTQGTYGYTF.

This clone was seen only once. J is TRBJ2-1 and V is TRBV7-9; TRBD1 aligns across 7 bases. Germline assignment: CDR1 SEHNR and CDR2 FQNEAQ (reference sequence). Trimming cost V 9 bases and J 1 base; bases outside gene matches: 3. This CDR3 is built from 13 residues. The CDR3 protein is CASHRGSYNEQFF. CDR3 nucleotide sequence: TGTGCCAGTCACAGGGGTTCCTACAATGAGCAGTTCTTC.

This clone was seen at least ten times. V usage is TRBV4-3 and J usage is TRBJ1-1; D is unclear. Trimming pared 0 bases from V and 6 bases from J, leaving 14 bases between. The CDR3 is 15 amino acids. Germline V gives CDR1 LGHNA, CDR2 YSLEER. For the CDR3, the DNA is TGCGCCAGCAGCCAAGAGTTCGGAGCTCTCTCTGAAGCTTTCTTT. It translates to CASSQEFGALSEAFF.

This clone has only one observation. V and J are TRBV9 and TRBJ1-5, with unresolved D. With 4 bases removed from V and 1 base from J, the gap between germline ends came to 9 bases. The CDR3 has 14 amino acids. Germline CDR1 SGDLS, CDR2 YYNGEE. In DNA, the CDR3 is TGTGCCAGCAGCCCCTCCCTAAGCAATCAGCCCCAGCATTTT. It yields the protein CASSPSLSNQPQHF. Full variable domain (rest looked up from reference TRBV9 and TRBJ1-5): DSGVTQTPKHLITATGQRVTLRCSPRSGDLSVYWYQQSLDQGLQFLIQYYNGEERAKGNILERFSAQQFPDLHSELNLSSLELGDSALYFCASSPSLSNQPQHFGDGTRLSIL.

The chain uses TRBV24-1 and TRBJ1-2, with D tentatively TRBD1 (6 bases). V lost 7 bases, J lost 8 bases, and 10 bases lay in between. The CDR3 totals 11 residues. The V gene's germline CDR1 is KGHDR and CDR2 SFDVKD. The DNA of the CDR3 is TGTGCCACCAGCTCAGGGGTCGGCTACACCTTC. Encoded protein: CATSSGVGYTF.

V usage is TRBV2 and J usage is TRBJ1-4; a possible D gene is TRBD1 (6 bases). The V gene's germline CDR1 is SNHLY and CDR2 FYNNEI. The CDR3 is 12 amino acids. Trimming took 7 bases from V and 14 from J, leaving 17 bases between them. The CDR3 here is CASTTTRTALFF. The CDR3 bases are TGTGCCAGCACCACCACCCGGACAGCCCTGTTTTTT.

V is TRBV7-2 and J is TRBJ2-1; 8 bases match TRBD2. Germline CDR1 reads SGHTA; CDR2 reads FQGNSA. V lost 4 bases and J lost 8; bases outside the gene matches: 10. The CDR3 extends over 15 amino acids. CDR3 residues: CASSYGRANFDEQFF. For the CDR3, the DNA is TGTGCCAGCAGCTACGGGAGGGCCAATTTTGATGAGCAGTTCTTC.

Remarks on this clone: Other nucleotide sequences from this sample produce the same CDR3. This CDR3 is CASSLGDRGYEQYF. CDR3 DNA: TGTGCCAGCAGCTTGGGGGACAGGGGCTACGAGCAGTACTTC. The J gene is TRBJ2-7, the V gene TRBV7-9, with 10 positions matching TRBD1. The CDR3 is 14 residues long. V lost 3 bases to trimming and J lost 3 bases; unmatched junction nucleotides: 2. Germline values: CDR1 SEHNR, CDR2 FQNEAQ (reference sequence).

This clone came up once. The CDR3: CASSYRSEQYF. DNA for the CDR3: TGTGCCAGCAGTTACAGGAGCGAGCAGTACTTC. The genes are TRBV6-2 or TRBV6-3 and TRBJ2-7, with D unclear. The germline CDR1 and CDR2 sequences are MNHEY and SVGEGT. The length of the CDR3 is 11 residues. V lost 2 bases and J lost 6, with 5 bases in between.

The J gene is TRBJ2-3, the V gene TRBV5-5, with D possibly matching TRBD2 (5 bases). Germline CDR1 is SGHKS and CDR2 is YYEKEE (reference sequence). Trimming pared 1 base from V and 7 bases from J, leaving 16 bases between. CDR3 length: 15 residues. This chain's CDR3 is CASSLTSSSLNTQYF. The CDR3 DNA reads as TGTGCCAGCAGCTTGACTAGTAGCAGCTTAAATACGCAGTATTTT.

J is TRBJ1-1 and V is TRBV3-1 (or the pseudogene TRBV3-2); D gene ambiguous. V was pared by 5 bases and J by 1 base, with 20 bases between. Germline V gene data show CDR1 as LGHDT and CDR2 as YNNKEL (reference sequence). CDR3 size: 17 residues. CDR3: CASSLETPETTNTEAFF. In DNA, the CDR3 is TGTGCCAGCAGCTTGGAGACTCCAGAGACGACGAACACTGAAGCTTTCTTT.

The chain employs TRBV18 and TRBJ2-6; the match to TRBD1 covers 8 bases. CDR3 length: 17 residues. V dropped 5 bases and J dropped 0; count of bases not matched to a gene: 6. Germline V gene data show CDR1 as KGHSH and CDR2 as LQKENI. The CDR3 protein is CASSSRQGNSGANVLTF. CDR3 DNA: TGTGCCAGCTCATCCCGACAGGGGAACTCTGGGGCCAACGTCCTGACTTTC.

The rearrangement joins TRBV19 to TRBJ2-2; a possible D gene is TRBD2 (6 bases). Trimming cost V 5 bases and J 6 bases, with 13 bases left between them. Germline V lookup: CDR1 LNHDA, CDR2 SQIVND (reference sequence). The CDR3 runs 14 residues. CDR3 coding DNA: TGTGCCAGTAGTTGGGAGGTATCGGCCGGGGAGCTGTTTTTT. It yields the protein CASSWEVSAGELFF.

The chain combines TRBV9 with TRBJ2-3, with 9 bases lining up with TRBD2. The CDR3 contains 16 residues. The V gene end was trimmed by 0 bases and the J gene end by 0 bases; junction bases not matched to a gene: 2. CDR1 and CDR2 (germline): SGDLS, YYNGEE. The CDR3 region is CASSVEGLASTDTQYF. CDR3 sequence (DNA): TGTGCCAGCAGCGTAGAGGGACTAGCTAGCACAGATACGCAGTATTTT.

This rearrangement joins TRBV24-1 to TRBJ1-1; 8 bases align to TRBD1. The CDR3 is 13 amino acids. The ends lost 9 bases at V and 5 bases at J; junction bases unmatched: 7. The germline V gene has CDR1 KGHDR and CDR2 SFDVKD. As DNA, the CDR3 is TGTGCCACCCAGGGACAGGTCACTACTGAAGCTTTCTTT. This translates into CATQGQVTTEAFF.

This chain uses TRBV19 with TRBJ2-3; 8 bases are a match to TRBD1. The V gene end was trimmed by 6 bases and the J gene end by 2 bases; junction bases not matched to a gene: 4. The CDR3 runs 14 residues. CDR1 and CDR2 from the germline V gene are LNHDA and SQIVND (reference sequence). CDR3 nucleotides: TGTGCCAGTAGACCGACAGGGGTCACAGATACGCAGTATTTT. As protein: CASRPTGVTDTQYF.

V is TRBV7-2 and J is TRBJ2-2; D unclear. The germline V gene has CDR1 SGHTA and CDR2 FQGNSA. V was clipped by 1 base and J by 8 bases, with 8 bases between them. The length of the CDR3 is 13 residues. This chain's CDR3 is CASSLGPEGELFF. The CDR3, as DNA: TGTGCCAGCAGCTTAGGGCCAGAAGGGGAGCTGTTTTTT.

DNA of the CDR3: TGTGCCAGCAGTCGGCAGGCGACAGGGGAAGCTTCACCCCTCCACTTT. This gives the protein CASSRQATGEASPLHF. V gene TRBV7-8 combines with J gene TRBJ1-6, with 8 bases fitting TRBD1. The CDR3 extends over 16 amino acids. Germline loops: CDR1 SGHVS, CDR2 FQNEAQ. V was clipped by 6 bases and J by 9 bases; unmatched bases: 13. The full variable domain, its missing parts supplied by reference TRBV7-8 and TRBJ1-6, is GAGVSQSPRYKVAKRGQDVALRCDPISGHVSLFWYQQALGQGPEFLTYFQNEAQLDKSGLPSDRFFAERPEGSVSTLKIQRTQQEDSAVYLCASSRQATGEASPLHFGNGTRLTVT.